This TCR beta chain comes out of a study of neurological immune-mediated disorders. The study's findings and limits: The study found no CDR3 amino acid sequences shared by expanded clones across subjects, suggesting private repertoires in all groups.

Many counts were recorded for this clonotype. What it binds is not known. With 10-nucleotide random UMIs included, cDNA was synthesized by 5'RACE. TCRdb re-analysed the 5' RACE reads in MiXCR, keeping a single row per CDR3 protein. The sample consists of some 41,000 distinct CDR3 sequences, more than 14% of them appearing once. The CDR3 is 15 residues long. V lost 0 bases to trimming and J lost 2 bases, with 11 bases between them. Germline CDR1 and CDR2: SGHRS and YFSETQ. The chain uses TRBV5-1 and TRBJ1-1, with no clear D. The sequence derives from a woman in her sixties or seventies with HTLV-1-associated myelopathy (HAM/TSP). The sample was CD4+ T cells from blood. CDR3 DNA: TGCGCCAGCAGCTTGGGTGGTGGGCTCAACACTGAAGCTTTCTTT. It encodes CASSLGGGLNTEAFF. Together with reference TRBV5-1 and TRBJ1-1, the CDR3 gives the full variable domain: KAGVTQTPRYLIKTRGQQVTLSCSPISGHRSVSWYQQTPGQGLQFLFEYFSETQRNKGNFPGRFSGRQFSNSRSEMNVSTLELGDSALYLCASSLGGGLNTEAFFGQGTRLTVV.